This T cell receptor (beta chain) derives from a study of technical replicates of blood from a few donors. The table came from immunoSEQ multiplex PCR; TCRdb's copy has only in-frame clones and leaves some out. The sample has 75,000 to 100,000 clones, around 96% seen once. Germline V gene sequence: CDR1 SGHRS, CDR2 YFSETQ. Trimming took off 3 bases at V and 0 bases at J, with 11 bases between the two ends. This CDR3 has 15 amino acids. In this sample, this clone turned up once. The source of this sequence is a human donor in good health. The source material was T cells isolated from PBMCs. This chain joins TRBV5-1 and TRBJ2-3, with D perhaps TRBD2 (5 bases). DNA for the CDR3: TGCGCCAGCAGCTCATGGGAGTTCAGCACAGATACGCAGTATTTT. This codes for CASSSWEFSTDTQYF.